Described below is a single T cell receptor beta chain sequence and its context. Its target is not known. Semi-nested PCR with Nested Universal Primer A followed constant-region reverse priming of full-length variable regions. TCRdb called the 5' RACE reads again in MiXCR, with one record for every CDR3 protein. The sample carries about 46,000 distinct CDR3 sequences, about 28% recorded once. This CDR3 is 16 amino acids long. V was cut by 8 bases and J by 1 base, with 16 bases left in between. Germline CDR1 KGHDR, CDR2 SFDVKD. Study-level points and caveats: Tumor memory CD4+ T cell TCR gene usage clustered with blood and lymph node memory CD4+ cells and lymph node naive CD4+ cells. Greatest tumor Treg TCR overlap was with tumor naive CD4+ cells.

This sequence joins TRBV24-1 and TRBJ2-2, with D perhaps TRBD1 (5 bases). The TCR comes from a female donor with breast cancer. Sequences were obtained from naive CD4+ T cells sorted from blood. Subset described: naive CD4+ T cells, CD4+CD45RA+CD25-. The CDR3: CATKNRPGLNTGELFF. The CDR3 bases are TGTGCCACCAAAAATAGGCCAGGGCTGAACACCGGGGAGCTGTTTTTT.